The following is a TCR beta chain sequence with its context. Its antigen is as yet unknown. This CDR3 has 14 amino acids. Germline V gene data show CDR1 as MNHEY and CDR2 as SVGAGI. The V segment lost 5 bases and the J segment 4 bases; nucleotides outside the gene matches: 4. This sample is drawn from a study of cytomegalovirus exposure and HLA in healthy donors. General observations from the study: A list of roughly 160 TCR beta chains associated with cytomegalovirus was given. According to a subsequent analysis, TCR clusters from the first cohort were inclined to appear together in the 130 or so validation repertoires.

The repertoire was sequenced with immunoSEQ multiplex PCR; TCRdb's copy has only in-frame clones and lacks some. Of about 160,000 clones in the sample, approximately 81% were seen once. The V gene is TRBV6-5, the J gene TRBJ2-7; 11 bases match TRBD1. The specimen sequenced was PBMCs. The clonotype originates from a man aged 25-45 years in good health and CMV-seropositive. The CDR3 nucleotides are TGTGCCAGCAGTAGGGGACAGGGGGAATACGAGCAGTACTTC. Translating it yields CASSRGQGEYEQYF.